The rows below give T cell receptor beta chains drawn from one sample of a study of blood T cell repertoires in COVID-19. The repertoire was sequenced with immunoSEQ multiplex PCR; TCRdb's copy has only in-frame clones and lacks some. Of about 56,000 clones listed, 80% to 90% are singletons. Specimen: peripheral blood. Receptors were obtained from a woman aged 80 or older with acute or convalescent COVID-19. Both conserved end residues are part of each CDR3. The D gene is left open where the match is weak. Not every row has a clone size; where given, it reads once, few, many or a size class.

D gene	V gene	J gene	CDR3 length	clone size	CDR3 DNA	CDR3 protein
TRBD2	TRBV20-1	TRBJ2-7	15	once	TGCAGTGCTAGTCTGAGCGGGGGGCTCCCCTACGAGCAGTACTTC	CSASLSGGLPYEQYF
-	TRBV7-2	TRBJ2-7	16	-	TGTGCCAGCAGCTTACAAGCGACCGCGAGCTCCTACGAGCAGTACTTC	CASSLQATASSYEQYF
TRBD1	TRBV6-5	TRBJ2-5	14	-	TGTGCCAGCAGTAGGGACAGGGGCCAAGAGACCCAGTACTTC	CASSRDRGQETQYF
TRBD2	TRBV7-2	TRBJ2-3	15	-	TGTGCCAGCACCCCTAGCGGGGGAGTTGCAGATACGCAGTATTTT	CASTPSGGVADTQYF
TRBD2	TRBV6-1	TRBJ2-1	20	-	TGTGCCAGCAGTGTCAGACCAGGGAGGGCTAGCGGGGTCAAATACAATGAGCAGTTCTTC	CASSVRPGRASGVKYNEQFF
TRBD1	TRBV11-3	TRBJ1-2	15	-	TGTGCCAGCAGCCAGGGGGCGCAGATAAACTATGGCTACACCTTC	CASSQGAQINYGYTF
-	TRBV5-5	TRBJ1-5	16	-	TGTGCCAGCAGCCCTGGCGGACAGACTAGCAATCAGCCCCAGCATTTT	CASSPGGQTSNQPQHF
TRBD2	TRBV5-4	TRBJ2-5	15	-	TGTGCCAGCAGCTTGGGCAGCGGGGGACAAGAGACCCAGTACTTC	CASSLGSGGQETQYF
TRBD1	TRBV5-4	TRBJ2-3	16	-	TGTGCCAGCAGCCTCGGTGGGACAGGGGGCTCAAATACGCAGTATTTT	CASSLGGTGGSNTQYF
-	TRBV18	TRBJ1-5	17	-	TGTGCCAGCTCACCACCGAAATCCGGGGGGGCAAATCAGCCCCAGCATTTT	CASSPPKSGGANQPQHF
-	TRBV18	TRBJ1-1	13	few	TGTGCCAGCTCACCAGTCACAGTCACTGAAGCTTTCTTT	CASSPVTVTEAFF
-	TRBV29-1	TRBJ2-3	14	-	TGCAGCGTTGGTGGCGGACAGAGCACAGATACGCAGTATTTT	CSVGGGQSTDTQYF
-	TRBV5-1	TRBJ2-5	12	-	TGCGCCAGCAGCTCGAACGGGGAGACCCAGTACTTC	CASSSNGETQYF
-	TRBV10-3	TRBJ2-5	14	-	TGTGCCATCAGCGGATCACGGGGGCAAGAGACCCAGTACTTC	CAISGSRGQETQYF
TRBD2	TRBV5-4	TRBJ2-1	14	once	TGTGCCAGCAGCTTCATGCGGGGGTACAATGAGCAGTTCTTC	CASSFMRGYNEQFF
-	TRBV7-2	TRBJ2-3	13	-	TGTGCCAGCAGCTTACAGGGGACAGATACGCAGTATTTT	CASSLQGTDTQYF
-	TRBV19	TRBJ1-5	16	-	TGTGCCAGTGCAAACCCGGCGGGGCTAAGCAATCAGCCCCAGCATTTT	CASANPAGLSNQPQHF
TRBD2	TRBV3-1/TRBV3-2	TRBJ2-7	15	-	TGTGCCAGCAGCCAAGAATCCGGGGGGGCCGGTGAGCAGTACTTC	CASSQESGGAGEQYF
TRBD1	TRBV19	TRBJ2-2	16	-	TGTGCCAGTACCAACAGGGGGCGAGGGAACACCGGGGAGCTGTTTTTT	CASTNRGRGNTGELFF
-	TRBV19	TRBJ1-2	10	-	TGTGCCACCTCATCGGGTGGCTACACCTTC	CATSSGGYTF
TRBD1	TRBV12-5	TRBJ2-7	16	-	TGTGCTAGTGGCCTACTGGGACAGGGGAACCTGTACGAGCAGTACTTC	CASGLLGQGNLYEQYF
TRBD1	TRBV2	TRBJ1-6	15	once	TGTGCCAGCAGTGAGAGAGGGACAGGGAATTCACCCCTCCACTTT	CASSERGTGNSPLHF
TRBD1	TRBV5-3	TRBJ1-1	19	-	TGTGCCAGAAGCCTTAGACCCCAGGGACAGGGGCCCCAGAACACTGAAGCTTTCTTT	CARSLRPQGQGPQNTEAFF
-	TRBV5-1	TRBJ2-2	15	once	TGCGCCAGCAGGGAAGGGGGAGCTTCCACCGGGGAGCTGTTTTTT	CASREGGASTGELFF
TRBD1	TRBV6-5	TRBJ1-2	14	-	TGTGCCAGCAGGGGGACAGAGGGGAGCTATGGCTACACCTTC	CASRGTEGSYGYTF
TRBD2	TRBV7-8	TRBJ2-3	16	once	TGTGCCAGCAGCCTTCTAGCGGGGGGTAGCACAGATACGCAGTATTTT	CASSLLAGGSTDTQYF
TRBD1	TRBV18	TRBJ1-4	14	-	TGTGCCAGCTCACCAGAGACAGGGGATGAAAAACTGTTTTTT	CASSPETGDEKLFF
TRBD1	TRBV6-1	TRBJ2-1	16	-	TGTGCCAGCAGAGAAGGGACAGGGGGTAAACACAATGAGCAGTTCTTC	CASREGTGGKHNEQFF
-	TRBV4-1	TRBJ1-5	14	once	TGCGCCAGCAGCAAGGGGGAAGCCGATCAGCCCCAGCATTTT	CASSKGEADQPQHF
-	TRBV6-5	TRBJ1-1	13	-	TGTGCCAGCAGTTATGGGGGGACCACTGAAGCTTTCTTT	CASSYGGTTEAFF
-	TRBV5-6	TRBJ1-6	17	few	TGTGCCAGCAGCTTGGAAGGTTTGCAGGGTTATAATTCACCCCTCCACTTT	CASSLEGLQGYNSPLHF
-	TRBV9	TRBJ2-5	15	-	TGTGCCAGCAACGCGGGGGCAACTTTCCAAGAGACCCAGTACTTC	CASNAGATFQETQYF
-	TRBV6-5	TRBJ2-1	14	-	TGTGCCAGCAGTATTGGGGGGGCAGACAATGAGCAGTTCTTC	CASSIGGADNEQFF
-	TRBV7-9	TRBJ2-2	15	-	TGTGCCAGCAGCTTAGCACGGACAGCCACCGGGGAGCTGTTTTTT	CASSLARTATGELFF
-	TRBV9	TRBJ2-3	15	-	TGTGCCAGCAGCGTACTTCAGGTGAAGACAGATACGCAGTATTTT	CASSVLQVKTDTQYF
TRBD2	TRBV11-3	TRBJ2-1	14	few	TGTGCCAGCAGCGCTAGCGGGCTCAACAATGAGCAGTTCTTC	CASSASGLNNEQFF
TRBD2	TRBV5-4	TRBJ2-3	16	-	TGTGCCAGCAGCTTACTAGCGGGGGCCAGCACAGATACGCAGTATTTT	CASSLLAGASTDTQYF
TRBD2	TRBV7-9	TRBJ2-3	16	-	TGTGCCAGTTCACTTTGGCCGGGGGGTGGCACAGATACGCAGTATTTT	CASSLWPGGGTDTQYF
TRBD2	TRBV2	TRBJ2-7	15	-	TGTGCCAGCAGGGGTCGGACTAGCGGGGACTACGAGCAGTACTTC	CASRGRTSGDYEQYF
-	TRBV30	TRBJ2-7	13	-	TGTGCCTGGAGTCGACTTGTCTCCTACGAGCAGTACTTC	CAWSRLVSYEQYF
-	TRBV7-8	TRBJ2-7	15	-	TGTGCCAGCAGCTTAGCGCTGGGGAGCTCCTACGAGCAGTACTTC	CASSLALGSSYEQYF
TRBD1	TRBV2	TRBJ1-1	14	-	TGTGCCAGCAGCTCAAGGACAGGGCTGACTGAAGCTTTCTTT	CASSSRTGLTEAFF
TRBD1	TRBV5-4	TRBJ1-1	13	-	TGTGCCAGCAGCTTTACAGGGGCCGATGAAGCTTTCTTT	CASSFTGADEAFF
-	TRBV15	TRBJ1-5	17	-	TGTGCCACCAGCAGTTGGGCAGGAGGTACTAGCAATCAGCCCCAGCATTTT	CATSSWAGGTSNQPQHF
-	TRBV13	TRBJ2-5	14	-	TGTGCCAGCAGCTTAAGTGGAGTCCAAGAGACCCAGTACTTC	CASSLSGVQETQYF
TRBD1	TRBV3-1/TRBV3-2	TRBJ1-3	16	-	TGTGCCAGCAGCTCCCGGGACAGGTCCACTGGAAACACCATATATTTT	CASSSRDRSTGNTIYF
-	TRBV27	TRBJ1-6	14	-	TGTGCCAGCAGTTTCGGGGGACGGAATTCACCCCTCCACTTT	CASSFGGRNSPLHF
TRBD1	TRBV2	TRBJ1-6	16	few	TGTGCCAGCAGGGATCCGGGACAGGATTATAATTCACCCCTCCACTTT	CASRDPGQDYNSPLHF